This T cell receptor (beta chain) was found in a study of technical replicates of blood from four donors. Here immunoSEQ multiplex PCR was the method, and the copy in TCRdb shows in-frame clones only, minus some. The table lists 60,000 to 65,000 clones, approximately 86% of them singletons, with roughly 4.6% in the top ten. The germline CDR1 and CDR2 sequences are SNHLY and FYNNEI. The CDR3 is 16 residues long. J lost 2 bases, V lost 4 bases, and 7 bases had no gene match. The sequenced material came from PBMCs. This clonotype was sampled from a human donor in good health. Some clones in this sample may be carry-over from other donors' samples. The chain carries TRBV2 and TRBJ1-5, with 8 bases aligning to TRBD1. This chain's CDR3 is CASSGTGKGGNQPQHF. For the CDR3, the DNA is TGTGCCAGCAGTGGGACAGGGAAAGGGGGCAATCAGCCCCAGCATTTT.